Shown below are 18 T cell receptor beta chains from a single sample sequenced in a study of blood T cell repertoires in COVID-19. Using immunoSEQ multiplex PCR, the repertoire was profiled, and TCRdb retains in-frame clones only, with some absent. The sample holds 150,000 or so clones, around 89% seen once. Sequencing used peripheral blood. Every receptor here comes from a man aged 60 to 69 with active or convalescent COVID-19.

The chain's CDR3 is CASSGHTNTEAFF. The CDR3, as DNA: TGTGCCAGCAGCGGGCATACCAACACTGAAGCTTTCTTT. This chain joins TRBV9 and TRBJ1-1; D remains ambiguous. Deletions cut 3 bases from V and 2 bases from J, with 8 bases between. CDR3 size: 13 residues. Germline lookup yields CDR1 SGDLS and CDR2 YYNGEE. Drawing the rest from reference TRBV9 and TRBJ1-1, the complete variable domain is DSGVTQTPKHLITATGQRVTLRCSPRSGDLSVYWYQQSLDQGLQFLIQYYNGEERAKGNILERFSAQQFPDLHSELNLSSLELGDSALYFCASSGHTNTEAFFGQGTRLTVV.

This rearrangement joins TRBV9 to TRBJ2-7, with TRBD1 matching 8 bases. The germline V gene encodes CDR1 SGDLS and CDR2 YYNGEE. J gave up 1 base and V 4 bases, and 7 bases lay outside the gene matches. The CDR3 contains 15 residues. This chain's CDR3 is CASSPGGRGSYEQYF. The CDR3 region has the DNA TGTGCCAGCAGCCCAGGGGGCAGGGGTTCCTACGAGCAGTACTTC.

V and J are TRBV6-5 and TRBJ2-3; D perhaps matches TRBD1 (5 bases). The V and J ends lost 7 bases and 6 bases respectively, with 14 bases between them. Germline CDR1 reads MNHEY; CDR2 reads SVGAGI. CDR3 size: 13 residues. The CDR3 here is CASTNPGLDTQYF. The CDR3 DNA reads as TGTGCCAGCACCAACCCAGGGTTGGATACGCAGTATTTT.

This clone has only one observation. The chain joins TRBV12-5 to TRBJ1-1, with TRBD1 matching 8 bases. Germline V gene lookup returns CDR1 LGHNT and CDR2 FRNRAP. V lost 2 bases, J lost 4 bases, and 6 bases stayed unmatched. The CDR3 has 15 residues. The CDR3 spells CASGLQGAFGTEAFF. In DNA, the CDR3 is TGTGCTAGTGGTTTGCAGGGGGCCTTCGGCACTGAAGCTTTCTTT.

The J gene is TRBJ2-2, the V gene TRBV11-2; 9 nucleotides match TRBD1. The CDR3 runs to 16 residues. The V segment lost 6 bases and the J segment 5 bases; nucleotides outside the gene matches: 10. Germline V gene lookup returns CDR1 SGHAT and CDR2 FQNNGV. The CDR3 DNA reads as TGTGCCAGCAGTCGTCAACAGGGGGCACAAACCGGGGAGCTGTTTTTT. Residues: CASSRQQGAQTGELFF. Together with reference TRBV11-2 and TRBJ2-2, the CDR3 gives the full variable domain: EAGVAQSPRYKIIEKRQSVAFWCNPISGHATLYWYQQILGQGPKLLIQFQNNGVVDDSQLPKDRFSAERLKGVDSTLKIQPAKLEDSAVYLCASSRQQGAQTGELFFGEGSRLTVL.

The CDR3 sequence: CASSYSGSLLLYGYTF. The DNA of the CDR3 is TGTGCCAGCAGTTACTCGGGCAGCTTACTCCTCTATGGCTACACCTTC. V and J are TRBV6-2 or TRBV6-3 and TRBJ1-2, with D unresolved. The V end lost 0 bases, the J end lost 4 bases, and 15 bases lay between the germline ends. There are 16 residues in the CDR3. Per the germline V gene, CDR1 is MNHEY and CDR2 is SVGEGT.

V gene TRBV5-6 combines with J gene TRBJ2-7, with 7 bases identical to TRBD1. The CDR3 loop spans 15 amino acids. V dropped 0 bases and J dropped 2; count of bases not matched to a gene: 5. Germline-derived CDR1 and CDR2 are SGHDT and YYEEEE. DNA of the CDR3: TGTGCCAGCAGCTTGGGGACAGGCCAAGCCTACGAGCAGTACTTC. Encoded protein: CASSLGTGQAYEQYF.

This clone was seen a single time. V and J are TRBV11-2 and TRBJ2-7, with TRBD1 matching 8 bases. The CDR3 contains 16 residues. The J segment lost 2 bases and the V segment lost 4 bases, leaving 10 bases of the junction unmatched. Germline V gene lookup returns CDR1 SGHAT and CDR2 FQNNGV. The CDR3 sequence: CASSSAAGQGPYEQYF. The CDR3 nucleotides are TGTGCCAGCAGCTCTGCAGCTGGACAGGGCCCCTACGAGCAGTACTTC.

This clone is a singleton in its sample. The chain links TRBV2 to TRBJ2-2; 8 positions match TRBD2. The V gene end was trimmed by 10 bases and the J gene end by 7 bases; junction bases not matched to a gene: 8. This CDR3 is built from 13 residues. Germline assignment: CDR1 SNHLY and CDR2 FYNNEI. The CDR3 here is CATTAGVGGELFF. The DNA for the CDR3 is TGTGCCACCACAGCGGGAGTCGGCGGGGAGCTGTTTTTT.

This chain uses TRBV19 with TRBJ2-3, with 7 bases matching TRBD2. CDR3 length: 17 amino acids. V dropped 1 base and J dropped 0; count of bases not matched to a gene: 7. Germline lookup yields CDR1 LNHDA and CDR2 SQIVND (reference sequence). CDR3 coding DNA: TGTGCCAGTAGTATAGGTGCTAGCGGTGTTAGCACAGATACGCAGTATTTT. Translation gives CASSIGASGVSTDTQYF.

DNA of the CDR3: TGTGCCACCAGGGGAGCATTCGGGGTCGAGACCCAGTACTTC. It is translated as CATRGAFGVETQYF. V is TRBV24-1 and J is TRBJ2-5; D possibly corresponds to TRBD2 (5 bases). Germline CDR1 reads KGHDR; CDR2 reads SFDVKD. Trimming took 7 bases from V and 5 from J, leaving 16 bases between them. The CDR3 loop spans 14 amino acids.

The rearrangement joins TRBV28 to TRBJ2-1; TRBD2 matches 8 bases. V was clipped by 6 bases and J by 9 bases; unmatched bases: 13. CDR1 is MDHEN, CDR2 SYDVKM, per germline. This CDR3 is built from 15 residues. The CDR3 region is CASSTSGSGFLEQFF. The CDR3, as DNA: TGTGCCAGCAGCACCAGCGGGAGCGGCTTTCTTGAGCAGTTCTTC.

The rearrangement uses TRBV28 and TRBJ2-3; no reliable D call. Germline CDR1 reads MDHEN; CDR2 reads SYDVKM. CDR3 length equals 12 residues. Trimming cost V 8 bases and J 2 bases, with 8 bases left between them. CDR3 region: CASATFTDTQYF. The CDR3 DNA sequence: TGTGCCAGCGCGACATTCACAGATACGCAGTATTTT.

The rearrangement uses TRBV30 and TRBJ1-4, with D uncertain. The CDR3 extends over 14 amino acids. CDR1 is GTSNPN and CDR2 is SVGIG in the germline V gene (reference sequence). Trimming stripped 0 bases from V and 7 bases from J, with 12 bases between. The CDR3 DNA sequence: TGTGCCTGGAGTGTACGGCGGGAACGTGAAAAACTGTTTTTT. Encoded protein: CAWSVRREREKLFF.

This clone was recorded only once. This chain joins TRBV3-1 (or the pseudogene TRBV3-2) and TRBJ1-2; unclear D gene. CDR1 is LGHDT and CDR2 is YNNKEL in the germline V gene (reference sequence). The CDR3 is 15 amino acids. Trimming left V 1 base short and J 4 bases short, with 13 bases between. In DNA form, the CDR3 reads TGTGCCAGCAGCCAAGGAAGAGGCCCCTCCTATGGCTACACCTTC. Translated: CASSQGRGPSYGYTF.

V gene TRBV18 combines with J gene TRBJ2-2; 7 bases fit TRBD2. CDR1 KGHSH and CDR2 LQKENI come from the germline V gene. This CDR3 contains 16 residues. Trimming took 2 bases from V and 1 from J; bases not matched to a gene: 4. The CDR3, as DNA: TGTGCCAGCTCACCAGCCTCTAGCGGGAACACCGGGGAGCTGTTTTTT. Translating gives CASSPASSGNTGELFF.

Here the CDR3 DNA reads TGTGCCAGCAGCCCAACCTGGAGCGGACGACAAGAGACCCAGTACTTC. It encodes CASSPTWSGRQETQYF. The chain uses TRBV14 and TRBJ2-5; D perhaps matches TRBD2 (5 bases). The CDR3 extends over 16 amino acids. In germline, CDR1 is SGHDN, CDR2 FVKESK. The V and J ends lost 4 bases and 2 bases respectively, with 17 bases between them.

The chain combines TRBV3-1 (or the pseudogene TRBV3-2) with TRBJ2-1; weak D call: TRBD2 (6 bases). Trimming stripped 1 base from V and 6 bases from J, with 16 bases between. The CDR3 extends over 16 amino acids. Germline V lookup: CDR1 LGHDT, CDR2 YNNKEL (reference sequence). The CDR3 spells CASSQGMGLYFNEQFF. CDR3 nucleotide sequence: TGTGCCAGCAGCCAAGGGATGGGACTGTACTTCAATGAGCAGTTCTTC.